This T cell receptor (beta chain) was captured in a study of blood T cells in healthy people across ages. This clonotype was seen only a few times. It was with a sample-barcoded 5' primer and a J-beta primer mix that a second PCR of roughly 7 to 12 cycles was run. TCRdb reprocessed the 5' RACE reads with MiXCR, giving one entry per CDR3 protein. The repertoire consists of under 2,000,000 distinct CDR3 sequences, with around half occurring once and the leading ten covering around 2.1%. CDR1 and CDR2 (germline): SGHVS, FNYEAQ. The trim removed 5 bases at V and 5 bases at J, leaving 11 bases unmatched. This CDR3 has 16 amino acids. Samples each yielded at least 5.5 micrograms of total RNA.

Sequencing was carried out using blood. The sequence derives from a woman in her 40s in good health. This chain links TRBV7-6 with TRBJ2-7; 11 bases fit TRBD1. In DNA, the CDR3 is TGTGCCAGCAGCCAAGGACAGGGGGCGCCGGACGACGAGCAGTACTTC. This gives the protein CASSQGQGAPDDEQYF.